The present TCR beta chain was sequenced within a study of blood T cell repertoires in COVID-19. At the level of the study: Acute-phase and convalescent COVID-19 samples originated in the United States, Italy and Spain. T cells, B-cell-depleted T cells, or PBMCs provided the cDNA or gDNA that served as material.

The germline V and J ends were trimmed by 0 bases and 6 bases, with 12 bases remaining between them. The CDR3 sequence is 14 residues long. Germline values: CDR1 GTSNPN, CDR2 SVGIG (reference sequence). This clone appeared once. Per the study methods: Quantification of nucleated cells was approximated via reference gene primer amplification. Assay: immunoSEQ multiplex PCR; the TCRdb copy retains only in-frame clones and omits some. Clonal size and the V and J genes are those of that table, whereas D and trimming came from the DNA. The data show hundreds of thousands of clones, roughly nine tenths seen once.

The receptor was derived from a man aged 40-49 years with acute or convalescent COVID-19. The sample was peripheral blood. The chain couples TRBV30 to TRBJ1-5; weak D call: TRBD1 (5 bases). CDR3 sequence reads: CAWSVRSGRQPQHF. The CDR3 DNA reads TGTGCCTGGAGTGTACGTTCAGGGCGTCAGCCCCAGCATTTT.